This T cell receptor beta chain is drawn from a study of CD8 T cells in ankylosing spondylitis. TCRdb ran MiXCR on the 5' RACE reads and lists one entry per CDR3 protein. The sample has under 85,000 distinct CDR3 sequences; less than 6% are singletons. Germline CDR1 and CDR2: SGHDN and FVKESK. With 2 bases removed from V and 7 bases from J, the gap between germline ends came to 15 bases. The CDR3 has 16 residues. There are many counts of this clonotype. The sample comprised blood, either unsorted or a sorted T cell fraction (not recorded which). This receptor was obtained from a male donor with ankylosing spondylitis or in good health (not recorded which). The genes are TRBV14 and TRBJ1-6; a weak D match, TRBD1 (5 bases). The CDR3 region has the DNA TGTGCCAGCAGCCAACACCGCGGGACGGCCAATTCACCCCTCCACTTT. Its protein product is CASSQHRGTANSPLHF.